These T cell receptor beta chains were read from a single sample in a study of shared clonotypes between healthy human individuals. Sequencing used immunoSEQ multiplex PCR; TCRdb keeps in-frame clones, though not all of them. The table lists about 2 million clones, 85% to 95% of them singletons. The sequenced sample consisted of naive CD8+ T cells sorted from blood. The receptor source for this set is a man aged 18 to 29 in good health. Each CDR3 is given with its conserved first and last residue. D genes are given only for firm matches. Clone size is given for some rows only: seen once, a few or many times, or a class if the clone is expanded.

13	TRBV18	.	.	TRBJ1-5	CASSAGGNQPQHF	TGTGCCAGCTCAGCGGGGGGCAATCAGCCCCAGCATTTT
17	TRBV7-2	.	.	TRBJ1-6	CASSFTGPPDYDSPLHF	TGTGCCAGCAGTTTCACAGGTCCACCGGACTATGATTCACCCCTCCACTTT
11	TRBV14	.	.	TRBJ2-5	CASSDQETQYF	TGTGCCAGCAGCGACCAAGAGACCCAGTACTTC
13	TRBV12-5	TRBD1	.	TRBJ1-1	CASGPGGNTEAFF	TGTGCTAGTGGACCAGGGGGGAACACTGAAGCTTTCTTT
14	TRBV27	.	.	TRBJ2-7	CASSSGTYGVEQYF	TGTGCCAGCAGTTCCGGCACTTACGGGGTCGAGCAGTACTTC
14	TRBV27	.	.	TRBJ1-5	CASSFGGAGQPQHF	TGTGCCAGCAGTTTCGGGGGGGCCGGACAGCCCCAGCATTTT
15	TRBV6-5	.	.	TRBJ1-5	CASSYSQGLNQPQHF	TGTGCCAGCAGTTACTCCCAGGGCCTCAATCAGCCCCAGCATTTT
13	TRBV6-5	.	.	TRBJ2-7	CASRSGHPYEQYF	TGTGCCAGCCGTTCGGGACACCCCTACGAGCAGTACTTC
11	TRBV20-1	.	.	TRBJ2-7	CSASIQGLQYF	TGCAGTGCCTCAATACAGGGACTCCAGTACTTC
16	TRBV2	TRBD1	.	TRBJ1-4	CASSGPTGGTNEKLFF	TGTGCCAGCAGTGGACCCACAGGGGGCACTAATGAAAAACTGTTTTTT
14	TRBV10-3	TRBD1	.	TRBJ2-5	CAIIRDRHQETQYF	TGTGCCATCATCAGGGACAGACACCAAGAGACCCAGTACTTC
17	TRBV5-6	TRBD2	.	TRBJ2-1	CASSLARTSGADNEQFF	TGTGCCAGCAGCTTGGCCCGGACTAGCGGGGCTGACAATGAGCAGTTCTTC
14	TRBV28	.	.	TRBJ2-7	CASSFPGFSYEQYF	TGTGCCAGCAGTTTCCCAGGATTCTCCTACGAGCAGTACTTC
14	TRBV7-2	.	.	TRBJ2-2	CASSLVPDTGELFF	TGTGCCAGCAGCTTAGTCCCGGACACCGGGGAGCTGTTTTTT
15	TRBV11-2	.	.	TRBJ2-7	CASSFSPEGTDEQYF	TGTGCCAGCAGCTTTTCCCCGGAGGGTACTGACGAGCAGTACTTC
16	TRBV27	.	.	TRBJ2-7	CASSLSLSSAVYEQYF	TGTGCCAGCAGTTTATCGTTGTCCTCGGCGGTCTACGAGCAGTACTTC
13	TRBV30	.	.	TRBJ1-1	CAWSVVENTEAFF	TGTGCCTGGAGTGTTGTAGAGAACACTGAAGCTTTCTTT
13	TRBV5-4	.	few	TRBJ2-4	CASSPRVGNIQYF	TGTGCCAGCAGCCCTCGGGTCGGAAACATTCAGTACTTC
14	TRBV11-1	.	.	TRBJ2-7	CASSFKWGTYEQYF	TGTGCCAGCAGCTTCAAGTGGGGTACCTACGAGCAGTACTTC
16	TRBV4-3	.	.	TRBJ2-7	CASSQDIGTPGHEQYF	TGCGCCAGCAGCCAAGATATAGGGACGCCTGGCCACGAGCAGTACTTC
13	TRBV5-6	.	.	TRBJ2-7	CASSLLGSYEQYF	TGTGCCAGCAGCTTGCTGGGCTCCTACGAGCAGTACTTC
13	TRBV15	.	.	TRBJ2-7	CATSREGGSEQYF	TGTGCCACCAGCAGAGAGGGTGGGAGCGAGCAGTACTTC
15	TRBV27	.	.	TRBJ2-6	CASSSMISGANVLTF	TGTGCCAGCAGTTCCATGATCTCTGGGGCCAACGTCCTGACTTTC
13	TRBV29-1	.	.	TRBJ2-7	CSVDLGTTYEQYF	TGCAGCGTTGATCTTGGGACAACCTACGAGCAGTACTTC
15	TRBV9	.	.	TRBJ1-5	CASSVKGDSNQPQHF	TGTGCCAGCAGCGTCAAGGGGGATAGCAATCAGCCCCAGCATTTT
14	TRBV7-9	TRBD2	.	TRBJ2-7	CASSLGGSPYEQYF	TGTGCCAGCAGCTTAGGCGGGAGCCCCTACGAGCAGTACTTC
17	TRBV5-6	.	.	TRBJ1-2	CASSRWGDSLPNYGYTF	TGTGCCAGCAGCCGTTGGGGGGACTCCCTCCCAAACTATGGCTACACCTTC
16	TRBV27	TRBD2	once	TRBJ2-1	CASSLVAGVLYNEQFF	TGTGCCAGCAGTTTAGTAGCGGGGGTCCTATACAATGAGCAGTTCTTC
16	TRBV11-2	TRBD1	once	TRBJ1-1	CASREPRGHGNTEAFF	TGTGCCAGCAGAGAGCCCAGGGGGCATGGGAACACTGAAGCTTTCTTT
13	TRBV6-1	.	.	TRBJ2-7	CASRGAGDYEQYF	TGTGCCAGCCGGGGCGCGGGCGACTACGAGCAGTACTTC
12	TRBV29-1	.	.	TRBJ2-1	CSVLSSYNEQFF	TGCAGCGTTCTGAGCTCCTACAATGAGCAGTTCTTC
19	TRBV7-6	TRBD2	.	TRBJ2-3	CASSPENGLAFTSTDTQYF	TGTGCCAGCAGCCCAGAGAACGGACTAGCTTTTACTAGCACAGATACGCAGTATTTT